The entry below describes one T cell receptor beta chain. The germline V gene has CDR1 SGHNT and CDR2 YYREEE (reference sequence). V was trimmed by 4 bases and J by 4 bases, leaving 11 bases between them. The CDR3 extends over 14 amino acids. This record comes from a study of molecular identifiers for immune sequencing clone quantification. In TCRdb, the PCR reads were re-called with MiXCR into one record per CDR3 protein. This table has 550,000 to 750,000 distinct CDR3 sequences, about 20% appearing once. Input material: naive CD8+ T cells from blood, with Jurkat cell RNA spiked in. Subset reported: FACS-sorted CD8+CD4-CCR7+CD45RA+ naive T cells. The chain has TRBV5-4 and TRBJ2-2; a possible D gene is TRBD1 (5 bases). The receptor comes from a human donor in good health. Some libraries in this study had Jurkat cell RNA spiked in. The CDR3 region has the DNA TGTGCCAGCAGCCTCGGACAAAGCACCGGGGAGCTGTTTTTT. This codes for CASSLGQSTGELFF.